A single TCR beta chain is shown here with its context. The length of the CDR3 is 16 residues. CDR1 LGHDT and CDR2 YNNKEL come from the germline V gene (reference sequence). V shed 7 bases and J 4 bases; nucleotides not matched to a gene: 10. This entry belongs to a study of blood T cell repertoires in COVID-19. The protocol was immunoSEQ multiplex PCR, while the TCRdb copy is restricted to in-frame clones and leaves out a portion. Found here are about 150,000 clones, roughly 84% of them singletons; the top ten hold around 6.7%. The rearrangement uses TRBV3-1 (or the pseudogene TRBV3-2) and TRBJ2-1, with 10 bases that match TRBD2. The sequence derives from a woman aged 50 to 60 in a cohort sampled during active or convalescent COVID-19. The specimen sequenced was peripheral blood. CDR3: CASTPGSGGVYNEQFF. CDR3 coding DNA: TGTGCCAGCACCCCAGGAAGCGGGGGGGTATACAATGAGCAGTTCTTC.